Below are 13 T cell receptor beta chains sequenced from a single sample in a study of OX40 agonist ivuxolimab in advanced cancers. Generated by immunoSEQ multiplex PCR, the TCRdb table keeps only in-frame clones and is missing some. The table includes about 86,000 clones, 70% to 90% detected once. The input for sequencing was CD4+ or CD8+ T cells sorted from blood, taken in a trial of the OX40 agonist ivuxolimab. These receptors were taken from an adult with an advanced solid tumor such as melanoma, head and neck, liver or kidney cancer.

This clone was counted a single time. V is TRBV28 and J is TRBJ1-1, with D unclear. V lost 3 bases and J 5 bases, leaving 16 bases between the germline ends. There are 15 residues in the CDR3. Germline CDR1 is MDHEN and CDR2 is SYDVKM. The CDR3 sequence: CASSFGGSHGTEAFF. The CDR3 nucleotides read TGTGCCAGCAGTTTTGGCGGGAGCCATGGGACTGAAGCTTTCTTT.

The chain joins TRBV7-9 to TRBJ1-6, with 8 bases that match TRBD1. Germline lookup yields CDR1 SEHNR and CDR2 FQNEAQ (reference sequence). With 6 bases clipped from V and 9 bases from J, the junction kept 10 bases outside the gene matches. CDR3 length equals 15 residues. CDR3 in DNA: TGTGCCAGCAGTCGGGACAGGATCGGAGCTTCACCCCTCCACTTT. As protein: CASSRDRIGASPLHF.

The CDR3, as DNA: TGTGCCAGCAGCTTCCAGAGACTCTATGGCTACACCTTC. It translates to CASSFQRLYGYTF. V gene TRBV6-5 combines with J gene TRBJ1-2, with D unresolved. V lost 6 bases to trimming and J lost 4 bases, with 12 bases between them. Germline values: CDR1 MNHEY, CDR2 SVGAGI. The CDR3 is made up of 13 amino acids.

This chain connects TRBV6-1 to TRBJ2-3; 14 nucleotides agree with TRBD2. The germline V gene has CDR1 MNHNS and CDR2 SASEGT. This CDR3 region has 15 residues. Germline trimming cut 4 bases from V and 4 bases from J; bases unmatched to any gene: 1. The chain's CDR3 is CASSVTSGRADTQYF. CDR3 sequence (DNA): TGTGCCAGCAGTGTGACTAGCGGGAGGGCAGATACGCAGTATTTT.

The chain recombines TRBV6-5 with TRBJ1-1, with unresolved D. The V and J ends lost 7 bases and 0 bases respectively, with 9 bases between them. The CDR3 runs to 13 residues. The germline V gene encodes CDR1 MNHEY and CDR2 SVGAGI. This CDR3 reads CASKSLMNTEAFF. CDR3 DNA sequence: TGTGCCAGCAAGTCACTGATGAACACTGAAGCTTTCTTT.

The chain combines TRBV6-6 with TRBJ1-1; no firm D call. Germline V CDR1 and CDR2: MNHNY, SVGAGI (reference sequence). This CDR3 has 12 residues. Trimming took 7 bases from V and 0 from J, leaving 6 bases between them. This CDR3 reads CASTQLNTEAFF. CDR3 sequence (DNA): TGTGCCAGCACTCAGTTGAACACTGAAGCTTTCTTT.

The chain employs TRBV2 and TRBJ2-2; unclear D gene. Looked up from germline, CDR1 is SNHLY and CDR2 is FYNNEI. This CDR3 region has 16 residues. Trimming removed 1 base from V and 2 bases from J, with 11 bases in between. The CDR3 DNA is TGTGCCAGCAGTGAAGAAAGCCAGAGAAACACCGGGGAGCTGTTTTTT. Translated, it gives CASSEESQRNTGELFF.

This chain links TRBV6-5 with TRBJ2-5; TRBD1 agrees at 8 bases. The CDR3 spans 14 residues. Trimming cost V 6 bases and J 2 bases; bases outside gene matches: 5. Germline V gene data show CDR1 as MNHEY and CDR2 as SVGAGI. The DNA for the CDR3 is TGTGCCAGCAGCTCCCGACAGGGGCAAGAGACCCAGTACTTC. It is translated as CASSSRQGQETQYF.

This clone was picked up one time. This chain uses TRBV23-1 with TRBJ2-1; D ambiguous. TRBV23-1 is marked as an open reading frame, function uncertain. This CDR3 comprises 10 residues. Trimming pared 7 bases from V and 10 bases from J, leaving 8 bases between. The DNA for the CDR3 is TGCGCCAGCAACCGACAAGAGCAGTTCTTC. Translated, it gives CASNRQEQFF.

This chain uses TRBV6-5 with TRBJ2-5, with 11 bases lining up with TRBD2. The CDR3 length is 15 residues. J was trimmed by 3 bases and V by 5 bases; bases with no gene match: 5. Germline CDR1 MNHEY, CDR2 SVGAGI. The chain's CDR3 is CASSGLAGGKETQYF. The CDR3 DNA follows: TGTGCCAGCAGTGGCCTAGCGGGAGGCAAAGAGACCCAGTACTTC.

The V gene is TRBV30, the J gene TRBJ1-1, with D uncertain. CDR3 length equals 14 residues. V shed 4 bases and J shed 0 bases, with 12 bases lying between them. The V gene's germline CDR1 is GTSNPN and CDR2 SVGIG (reference sequence). This CDR3 reads CAWTKLRVNTEAFF. The CDR3 nucleotides read TGTGCCTGGACCAAGCTTCGGGTGAACACTGAAGCTTTCTTT. Together with reference TRBV30 and TRBJ1-1, the CDR3 gives the full variable domain: SQTIHQWPATLVQPVGSPLSLECTVEGTSNPNLYWYRQAAGRGLQLLFYSVGIGQISSEVPQNLSASRPQDRQFILSSKKLLLSDSGFYLCAWTKLRVNTEAFFGQGTRLTVV.

The V gene is TRBV19, the J gene TRBJ2-3, with 8 bases identical to TRBD2. This CDR3 is 18 amino acids long. Trimming took 3 bases from V and 1 from J; bases not matched to a gene: 12. Germline V gives CDR1 LNHDA, CDR2 SQIVND (reference sequence). DNA of the CDR3: TGTGCCAGTAGTATTACACCAGGGGCCGGGGGGGGCACAGATACGCAGTATTTT. This encodes CASSITPGAGGGTDTQYF.

This sequence joins TRBV4-2 and TRBJ2-7; TRBD1 might be the D (6 bases). Germline CDR1 and CDR2: LGHNA and YNFKEQ. The CDR3 spans 14 residues. Trimming removed 3 bases at V and 4 bases at J, with 13 bases between. CDR3 nucleotide sequence: TGTGCCAGCAGCCATGAAACAGGGTTGTACGAGCAGTACTTC. Its protein is CASSHETGLYEQYF.